This passage covers 2 T cell receptor beta chains from one sample sequenced in a study of blood T cell repertoires in COVID-19. This table comes from immunoSEQ multiplex PCR, and its TCRdb copy is limited to in-frame clones, with some not included. The sample records 130,000 to 150,000 clones, around 87% being singletons. The specimen was peripheral blood. The receptors were sampled from an elderly man with acute or convalescent COVID-19.

This chain links TRBV3-1 (or the pseudogene TRBV3-2) with TRBJ1-2; D is undetermined. V lost 0 bases and J 7 bases, leaving 12 bases between the germline ends. This CDR3 comprises 14 residues. Germline CDR1 LGHDT, CDR2 YNNKEL (reference sequence). The CDR3 DNA is TGTGCCAGCAGCCAAGAAGACGGATGGGCTGGCTACACCTTC. Its protein product is CASSQEDGWAGYTF.

The rearrangement links TRBV3-1 (or the pseudogene TRBV3-2) to TRBJ1-6, with D possibly being TRBD1 (6 bases). This CDR3 spans 15 amino acids. Trimming took off 1 base at V and 7 bases at J, with 11 bases between the two ends. CDR1 is LGHDT and CDR2 is YNNKEL in the germline V gene (reference sequence). The CDR3 DNA reads TGTGCCAGCAGCCAAGGAGCAAGGGGGAATTCACCCCTCCACTTT. It yields the protein CASSQGARGNSPLHF.